This T cell receptor beta chain is drawn from a study of CD8+CD57+ T cells in acquired aplastic anemia. For sequencing, patients were chosen who had shown expansion of CD8+CD57+ cells by flow cytometry. Severe acquired aplastic anemia was present in all patients. Both TCR beta VDJ combination and CDR3 sequence profiling were carried out. Genomic DNA was the template for this profiling. Using its own MiXCR run on the reads, TCRdb lists one record per CDR3 protein. The table lists hundreds of thousands of distinct CDR3 sequences, 45% to 50% of them singletons. The V and J ends lost 4 bases and 4 bases, in that order; junction bases with no gene match: 7. CDR1 is SGHKS and CDR2 is YYEKEE in the germline V gene (reference sequence). This CDR3 is 15 amino acids long. Study conclusions and caveats: Significant differences in CD8+ Simpson's diversity were not observed between patients and controls. Patients shared 25 to 35 CD8+ CDR3 sequences with controls.

This clonotype came up many times. Its target is unknown. The clonotype originates from a human donor with aplastic anemia. Source material: sorted CD4+, CD8+, or CD8+CD57+ T cells (not recorded which) from PBMCs. The V call is TRBV5-5, the J call TRBJ1-5; 8 bases map to TRBD1. In DNA form, the CDR3 reads TGTGCCAGCAGCCAACTGGGACAGGAGAATCAGCCCCAGCATTTT. This codes for CASSQLGQENQPQHF.